This T cell receptor beta chain was recovered during a study of technical replicates of blood from a few donors. The data were produced by immunoSEQ multiplex PCR, yet TCRdb's version contains in-frame clones alone and is incomplete. The sample yields about 59,000 clones, about 97% seen once. CDR1 PRHDT and CDR2 FYEKMQ come from the germline V gene (reference sequence). The CDR3 contains 17 residues. V was clipped by 1 base and J by 3 bases; unmatched bases: 9. The rearrangement uses TRBV13 and TRBJ2-3; 8 nucleotides align to TRBD1. The sample taken for sequencing was T cells isolated from PBMCs. The sequence derives from a human donor in good health. The CDR3 spells CASSLVSRQGKTDTQYF. The CDR3 coding sequence is TGTGCCAGCAGCTTAGTCAGCCGACAGGGGAAAACAGATACGCAGTATTTT.